The subject of this entry is one T cell receptor beta chain. The antigen is undetermined. The record originates from a study of cytomegalovirus exposure and HLA in healthy donors. The overall study: The same platform was used for the approximately 110 validation repertoires and the 600 to 850 first-cohort repertoires, a later analysis reported.

Measured with immunoSEQ multiplex PCR; TCRdb has only the in-frame clones, and not every one. In the table there are 55,000 to 80,000 clones, around 93% of which are singletons. The germline V gene has CDR1 MDHEN and CDR2 SYDVKM. Losses at the gene ends were 6 bases for V and 2 bases for J; bases not matched to a gene: 11. The CDR3 runs to 17 residues. Notes on the study in general: Many donors carried some public TCRs, although rarity characterized most TCR sequences. Reports credit the classifier with highly specific, highly sensitive diagnosis of cytomegalovirus status. Under in vitro conditions, a few CMV-associated chains were confirmed as specific for CMV antigens.

This clonotype was sampled from a woman aged 18-35 years in good health and CMV-seropositive. The V call is TRBV28, the J call TRBJ1-5; TRBD1 aligns across 9 bases. Material for sequencing was PBMCs. CDR3 DNA sequence: TGTGCCAGCAGCCGCCGGGGACAGGGAGGGCGCAATCAGCCCCAGCATTTT. Translating gives CASSRRGQGGRNQPQHF.